A selection of T cell receptor beta chains follows, all from one sample in a study of blood T cell repertoires in COVID-19. Produced via immunoSEQ multiplex PCR; TCRdb's table is partial and in-frame only. Found here are 140,000 to 150,000 clones, 85% to 90% of them singletons; the top ten hold over 9%. Sequenced: PBMCs or T cells enriched from blood (not recorded which). These receptors were taken from a man aged 55 to 70 who had recovered from COVID-19. The CDR3 runs from the conserved cysteine through the conserved F or W. Each record gives: V gene, J gene, D gene, clone size, CDR3 DNA, CDR3 protein. D genes are given only for firm matches. Expanded clones are given a class, and other clones once, few, many or no size at all.

TRBV5-1,TRBJ2-2,-,-,TGCGCCAGCAGTATAGGAGTTTATACCGGGGAGCTGTTTTTT,CASSIGVYTGELFF
TRBV28,TRBJ2-2,TRBD1,-,TGTGCCAGCAGTTTAACGGGACAGGGGTACACCGGGGAGCTGTTTTTT,CASSLTGQGYTGELFF
TRBV12-3/TRBV12-4,TRBJ2-7,-,-,TGTGCCAGCAGCCCCAACCCGGGGGGCCCGCAGTACTTC,CASSPNPGGPQYF
TRBV5-4,TRBJ2-1,TRBD2,-,TGTGCCAGCAGCTTGGGAGGGACTAGCGGGACTAGATACAATGAGCAGTTCTTC,CASSLGGTSGTRYNEQFF
TRBV6-5,TRBJ1-2,-,-,TGTGCCAGCAGCCTCCAGGGGTCGGGGGGAGGTGGCTACACCTTC,CASSLQGSGGGGYTF
TRBV30,TRBJ2-3,-,-,TGTGCCTGGAATAGGCCAGGGATGGCAGATACGCAGTATTTT,CAWNRPGMADTQYF
TRBV3-1/TRBV3-2,TRBJ1-2,-,-,TGTGCCAGCAGCCAAGATCCCACAGGGATGTATGGCTACACCTTC,CASSQDPTGMYGYTF
TRBV5-6,TRBJ1-2,TRBD1,-,TGTGCCAGCAGCCCGTCGGACAGGGTGGCGTCCGGCTACACCTTC,CASSPSDRVASGYTF
TRBV6-1,TRBJ1-6,-,-,TGTGCCAGCAGTGAACTACTGTCAAATTCACCCCTCCACTTT,CASSELLSNSPLHF
TRBV11-2,TRBJ1-1,-,-,TGTGCCAGCAGCTTACAGGGTAACACTGAAGCTTTCTTT,CASSLQGNTEAFF
TRBV4-1,TRBJ2-7,TRBD2,-,TGCGCCAGCAGCCATAGACTAGCGCGTTCCTACGAGCAGTACTTC,CASSHRLARSYEQYF
TRBV9,TRBJ1-5,-,-,TGTGCCAGCGGTGGGGCAAATCAGCCCCAGCATTTT,CASGGANQPQHF
TRBV3-1/TRBV3-2,TRBJ2-2,TRBD2,-,TGTGCCAGCAGCAAAACTAGCGGGGGGGCCGGGAACACCGGGGAGCTGTTTTTT,CASSKTSGGAGNTGELFF
TRBV28,TRBJ1-5,TRBD1,-,TGTGCCAGCACCCTAAGGGGCAGGGGGAGCAATCAGCCCCAGCATTTT,CASTLRGRGSNQPQHF
TRBV6-5,TRBJ1-1,TRBD1,-,TGTGCCAGCAGGGACAGGGGCGGGAACACTGAAGCTTTCTTT,CASRDRGGNTEAFF
TRBV5-6,TRBJ1-4,-,-,TGTGCCAGCAGCTTGCGGGTGTTGGTCGGCGAAAAACTGTTTTTT,CASSLRVLVGEKLFF
TRBV28,TRBJ2-7,TRBD1,-,TGTGCCAGCAGCCCGCGGGACAGGAGAATTTACGAGCAGTACTTC,CASSPRDRRIYEQYF
TRBV5-5,TRBJ2-7,-,-,TGTGCCAGCAGCTTGTTGGACTTCGCCTACGAGCAGTACTTC,CASSLLDFAYEQYF
TRBV9,TRBJ1-5,-,once,TGTGCCAGCAGCGTAGACGAAGGGACATTTAATCAGCCCCAGCATTTT,CASSVDEGTFNQPQHF
TRBV24-1,TRBJ1-4,-,-,TGTGCCACCAGTGATTCGCGGGGCGCAACTAATGAAAAACTGTTTTTT,CATSDSRGATNEKLFF
TRBV24-1,TRBJ1-5,-,-,TGTGCCACCAGTGATCCGAGAGGAAATCAGCCCCAGCATTTT,CATSDPRGNQPQHF
TRBV6-5,TRBJ2-1,-,-,TGTGCCAGCAGTAGAATGCTACCTAGCAATGAGCAGTTCTTC,CASSRMLPSNEQFF
TRBV11-1,TRBJ1-4,-,-,TGTGCCAGCAGCTCCGACAGAGCTGAAAAACTGTTTTTT,CASSSDRAEKLFF
TRBV5-4,TRBJ1-2,-,-,TGTGCCAGCAGCCTACTACAGGGCGGACATGGCTACACCTTC,CASSLLQGGHGYTF
TRBV6-1,TRBJ1-5,TRBD1,-,TGTGCCAGCAGTGATGTTGGGACAGGGGATCAGCCCCAGCATTTT,CASSDVGTGDQPQHF
TRBV7-9,TRBJ2-1,TRBD2,-,TGTGCCAGCAGCTTAACGAGGGGTAGCGGGAGTGGCAATGAGCAGTTCTTC,CASSLTRGSGSGNEQFF
TRBV18,TRBJ2-7,-,-,TGTGCCAGCTCACAGCCGGGACGGGGGACCTACGAGCAGTACTTC,CASSQPGRGTYEQYF
TRBV28,TRBJ2-7,TRBD1,-,TGTGCCAGCCGCCGGGGACAGTCCTACGAGCAGTACTTC,CASRRGQSYEQYF
TRBV9,TRBJ2-3,TRBD2,once,TGTGCCAGCAGCGTCCACGGAACTGCGGGAGTGGCAGATACGCAGTATTTT,CASSVHGTAGVADTQYF
TRBV6-4,TRBJ1-1,TRBD1,-,TGTGCCAGCAGCGGGGACAGGTGGGCCACTGAAGCTTTCTTT,CASSGDRWATEAFF
TRBV21-1,TRBJ2-1,-,-,TGTGCCAGCACCCCTCGGGTGGAGATCCCGTATTACAATGAGCAGTTCTTC,CASTPRVEIPYYNEQFF
TRBV5-6,TRBJ2-4,TRBD1,-,TGTGCCAGCAGCTCCTACGGACAGGGGATCGGAGCCAAAAACATTCAGTACTTC,CASSSYGQGIGAKNIQYF
TRBV5-1,TRBJ1-1,-,-,TGCGCCAGCAGCCTCCAAGGAGGGATGAACACTGAAGCTTTCTTT,CASSLQGGMNTEAFF
TRBV13,TRBJ2-3,TRBD2,few,TGTGCCAGCAGCTTATTGCTAGCGGGTTCCGGGGATACGCAGTATTTT,CASSLLLAGSGDTQYF
TRBV18,TRBJ2-1,-,-,TGTGCCAGCTCACCACGGGCTCAGGGTTTCCATGAGCAGTTCTTC,CASSPRAQGFHEQFF
TRBV18,TRBJ1-4,TRBD1,-,TGTGCCAGCTCTCCTCCGGGACAGCAGAATGAAAAACTGTTTTTT,CASSPPGQQNEKLFF
TRBV4-2,TRBJ2-1,-,-,TGTGCCAGCAGCCATCCGGGTCCGACCCCGAGAGTCTTC,CASSHPGPTPRVF
TRBV11-2,TRBJ2-7,-,-,TGTGCCAGCACCCAAACGGGTGGGGGGACCTACGAGCAGTACTTC,CASTQTGGGTYEQYF
TRBV6-5,TRBJ1-4,-,few,TGTGCCAGCAGCTCGGACAGACAAAATGAAAAACTGTTTTTT,CASSSDRQNEKLFF
TRBV27,TRBJ1-5,TRBD1,-,TGTGCCAGCAGTCAGAGGGGGCACAGCAATCAGCCCCAGCATTTT,CASSQRGHSNQPQHF
TRBV19,TRBJ2-7,-,once,TGTGCCAGTAGTATGAAGGGGAACGAGCAGTACTTC,CASSMKGNEQYF
TRBV5-6,TRBJ1-6,-,-,TGTGCCAGCAGCTTGATAGGGGCTTATAATTCACCCCTCCACTTT,CASSLIGAYNSPLHF
TRBV25-1,TRBJ2-2,TRBD2,once,TGTGCCAGCAGTGATTGGTTAGCGGGAGGAGGAAACACCGGGGAGCTGTTTTTT,CASSDWLAGGGNTGELFF
TRBV10-3,TRBJ2-3,-,-,TGTGCCATCAGTGAGTCGACTCGGGGAGATACGCAGTATTTT,CAISESTRGDTQYF
TRBV19,TRBJ1-6,TRBD1,-,TGTGCCAGTGGACAGGCAAATTCACCCCTCCACTTT,CASGQANSPLHF
TRBV5-1,TRBJ1-5,TRBD1,once,TGCGCCAGCAGCTTGGAACAGGGGGGTCAGCCCCAGCATTTT,CASSLEQGGQPQHF
TRBV10-3,TRBJ1-1,-,-,TGTGCCATCAATCCAGGGCGTACCGCAACTGAAGCTTTCTTT,CAINPGRTATEAFF
TRBV4-2,TRBJ1-6,-,-,TGTGCCAGCAGCCAAGATCATAGGGGCACCTCACCCCTCCACTTT,CASSQDHRGTSPLHF
TRBV5-6,TRBJ2-7,TRBD1,-,TGTGCCAGCAGCCGGACAGGTTACGAGCAGTACTTC,CASSRTGYEQYF
TRBV7-3,TRBJ2-1,TRBD1,-,TGTGCCAGCAGCTTAAGACAGGGGCTACAAAATGAGCAGTTCTTC,CASSLRQGLQNEQFF
TRBV19,TRBJ1-1,TRBD1,many,TGTGCCAGTAGTGACACAGGGGGCATGAACACTGAAGCTTTCTTT,CASSDTGGMNTEAFF
TRBV9,TRBJ2-1,TRBD2,-,TGTGCCAGCAGCGTTAGCGGGGGCCTCAATGAGCAGTTCTTC,CASSVSGGLNEQFF
TRBV27,TRBJ1-2,TRBD1,-,TGTGCCAGCAGTTGGGGACAGTCTGGTGGCTACACCTTC,CASSWGQSGGYTF
TRBV10-1,TRBJ1-2,-,-,TGCGCCAGCAGCCCAGGGGACTATGGCTACACCTTC,CASSPGDYGYTF
TRBV12-3/TRBV12-4,TRBJ2-7,TRBD1,-,TGTGCCAGCGGCCGGGACAGCTACGAGCAGTACTTC,CASGRDSYEQYF
TRBV5-4,TRBJ2-1,-,-,TGTGCCAGCAGCACCCAGGGGAGGGATGAGCAGTTCTTC,CASSTQGRDEQFF
TRBV5-1,TRBJ1-3,-,-,TGCGCCAGCAGCTTGGATCTTAACTCTGGAAACACCATATATTTT,CASSLDLNSGNTIYF
TRBV6-5,TRBJ1-5,TRBD1,-,TGTGCCAGCAGTAGGGGACAGGGGGTAGGTCAGCCCCAGCATTTT,CASSRGQGVGQPQHF
TRBV4-1,TRBJ1-5,-,-,TGCGCCAGCAGCAAGCGGAGAGGTATTAATCAGCCCCAGCATTTT,CASSKRRGINQPQHF